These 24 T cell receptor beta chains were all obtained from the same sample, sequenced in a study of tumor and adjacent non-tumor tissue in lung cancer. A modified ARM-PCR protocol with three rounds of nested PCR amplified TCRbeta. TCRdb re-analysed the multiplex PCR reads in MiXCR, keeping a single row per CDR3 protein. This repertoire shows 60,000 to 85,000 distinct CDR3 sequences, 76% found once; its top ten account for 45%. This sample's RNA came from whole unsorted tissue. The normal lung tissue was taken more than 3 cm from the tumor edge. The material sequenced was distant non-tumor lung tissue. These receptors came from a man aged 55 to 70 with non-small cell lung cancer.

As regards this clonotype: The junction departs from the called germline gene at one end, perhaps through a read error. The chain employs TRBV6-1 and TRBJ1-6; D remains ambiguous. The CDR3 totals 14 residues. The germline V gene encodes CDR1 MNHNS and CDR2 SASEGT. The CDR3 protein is CASSSGPYSSPLHF. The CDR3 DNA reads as TGTGCCAGTAGTTCCGGCCCCTATAGTTCACCCCTCCACTTT.

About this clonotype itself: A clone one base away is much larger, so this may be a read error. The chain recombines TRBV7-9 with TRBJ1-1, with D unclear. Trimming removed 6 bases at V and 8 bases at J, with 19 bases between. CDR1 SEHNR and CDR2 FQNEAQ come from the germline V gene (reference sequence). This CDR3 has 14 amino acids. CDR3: CASRLIQGGVEAFF. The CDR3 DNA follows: TGTGCCAGCAGGTTAATTCAAGGCGGGGTCGAAGCTTTCTTT.

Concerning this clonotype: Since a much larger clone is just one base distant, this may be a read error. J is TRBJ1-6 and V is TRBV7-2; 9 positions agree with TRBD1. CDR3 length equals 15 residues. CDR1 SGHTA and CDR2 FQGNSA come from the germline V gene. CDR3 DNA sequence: TGTGTCAGCAGCTTAGGACAGGGGTGGGAATCACCCCTCCACTTT. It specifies CVSSLGQGWESPLHF.

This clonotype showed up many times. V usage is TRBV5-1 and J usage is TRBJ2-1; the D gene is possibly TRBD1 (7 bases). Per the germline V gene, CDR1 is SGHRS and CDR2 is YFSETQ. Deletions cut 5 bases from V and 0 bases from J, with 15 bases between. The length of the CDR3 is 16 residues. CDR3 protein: CASRVTGRSSYNEQFF. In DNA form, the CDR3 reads TGCGCCAGCAGAGTGACAGGGAGGAGCTCCTACAATGAGCAGTTCTTC.

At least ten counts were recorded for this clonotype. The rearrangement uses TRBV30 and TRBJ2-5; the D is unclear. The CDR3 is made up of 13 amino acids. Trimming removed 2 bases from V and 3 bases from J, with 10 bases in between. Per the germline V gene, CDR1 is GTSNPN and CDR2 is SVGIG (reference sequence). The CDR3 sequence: CAWSLRIEETQYF. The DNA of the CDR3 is TGTGCCTGGAGTTTGCGAATAGAAGAGACCCAGTACTTC.

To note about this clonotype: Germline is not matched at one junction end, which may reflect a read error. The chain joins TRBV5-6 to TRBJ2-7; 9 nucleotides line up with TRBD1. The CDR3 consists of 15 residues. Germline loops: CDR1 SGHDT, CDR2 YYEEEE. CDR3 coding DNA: TGTGCCAGCGGCGCGGGACAGGGAAACTTCTACGAGCTGTACTTC. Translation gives CASGAGQGNFYELYF.

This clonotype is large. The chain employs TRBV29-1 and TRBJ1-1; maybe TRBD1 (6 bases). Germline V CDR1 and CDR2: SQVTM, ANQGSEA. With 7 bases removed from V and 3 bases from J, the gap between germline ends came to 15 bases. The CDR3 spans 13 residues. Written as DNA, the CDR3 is TGCAGCGGATCAGGGGCGAGGGACACTGAAGCTTTCTTT. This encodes CSGSGARDTEAFF.

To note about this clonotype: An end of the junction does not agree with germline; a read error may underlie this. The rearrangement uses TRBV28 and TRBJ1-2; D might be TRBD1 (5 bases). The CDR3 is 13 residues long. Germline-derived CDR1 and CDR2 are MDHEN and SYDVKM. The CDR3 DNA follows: TGTGCCAACAGTTTCTCCAGGACAATCGGCTATACCTTC. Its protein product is CANSFSRTIGYTF.

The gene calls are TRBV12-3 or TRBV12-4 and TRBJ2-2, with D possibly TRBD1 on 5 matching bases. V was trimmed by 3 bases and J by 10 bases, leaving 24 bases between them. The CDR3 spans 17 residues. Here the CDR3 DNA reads TGTGCCAGCAGTTTGTTTCGCGGTAGGGGTGGCGCCATGGAGCTGTTTTTT. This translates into CASSLFRGRGGAMELFF.

CDR3 in amino acids: CASSDIKGNGKNEQYF. In DNA form, the CDR3 reads TGTGCCAGCAGTGATATCAAGGGGAACGGTAAAAACGAGCAGTACTTC. V usage is TRBV6-6 and J usage is TRBJ2-7, with a weak D call TRBD1 (5 bases). V lost 5 bases, J lost 5 bases, and 22 bases lay in between. This CDR3 spans 16 amino acids. Germline V CDR1 and CDR2: MNHNY, SVGAGI (reference sequence).

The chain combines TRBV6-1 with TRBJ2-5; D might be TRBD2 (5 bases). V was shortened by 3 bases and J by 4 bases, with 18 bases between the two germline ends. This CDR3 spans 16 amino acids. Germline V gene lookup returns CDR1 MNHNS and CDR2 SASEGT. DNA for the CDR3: TGTGCCAGCAGTGAGGTAGTGGGAGTGTGTGTAGAGACCCAGTACTTC. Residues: CASSEVVGVCVETQYF.

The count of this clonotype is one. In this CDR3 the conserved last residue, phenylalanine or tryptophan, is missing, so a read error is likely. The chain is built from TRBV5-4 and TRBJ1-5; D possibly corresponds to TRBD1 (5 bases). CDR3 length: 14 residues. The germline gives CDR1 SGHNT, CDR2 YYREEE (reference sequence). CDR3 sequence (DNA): TGTGCCAGCAGCCGGGGGGGACTTGGTCAGTCCCAGCATCTT. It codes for CASSRGGLGQSQHL.

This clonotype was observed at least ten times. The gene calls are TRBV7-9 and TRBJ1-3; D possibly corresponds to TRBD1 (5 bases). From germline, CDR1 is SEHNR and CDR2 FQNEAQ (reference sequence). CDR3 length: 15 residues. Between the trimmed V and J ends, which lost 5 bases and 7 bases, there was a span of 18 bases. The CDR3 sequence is CASSPQSTGGNTIYF. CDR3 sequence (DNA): TGTGCCAGCAGCCCACAGTCCACAGGAGGTAACACCATATATTTT.

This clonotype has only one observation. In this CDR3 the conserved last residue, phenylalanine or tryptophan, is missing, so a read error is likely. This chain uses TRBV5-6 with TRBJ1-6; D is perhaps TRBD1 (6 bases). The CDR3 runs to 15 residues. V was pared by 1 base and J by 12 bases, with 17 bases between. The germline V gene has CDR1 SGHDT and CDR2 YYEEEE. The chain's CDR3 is CASSLRQGIGLPLHS. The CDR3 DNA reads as TGTGCCAGCAGCTTGAGGCAGGGGATTGGATTACCCCTCCACTCT.

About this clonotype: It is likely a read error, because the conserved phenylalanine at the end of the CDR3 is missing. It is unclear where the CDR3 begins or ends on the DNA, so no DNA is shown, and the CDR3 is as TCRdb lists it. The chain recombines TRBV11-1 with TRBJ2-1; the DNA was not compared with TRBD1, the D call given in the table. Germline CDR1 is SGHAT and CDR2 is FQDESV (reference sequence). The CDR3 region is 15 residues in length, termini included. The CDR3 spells CASSLIQGDRDEEFS.

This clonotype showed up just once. The CDR3 region is CRIQKSGRAERLNEQFF. The CDR3 DNA reads as TGCAGGATCCAGAAAAGCGGGAGGGCCGAGCGGCTGAATGAGCAGTTCTTC. This rearrangement joins TRBV20-1 to TRBJ2-1; 10 bases are shared with TRBD2. CDR3 length equals 17 residues. Germline V gene data show CDR1 as DFQATT and CDR2 as SNEGSKA (reference sequence).

DNA of the CDR3: TGTGCCAGGAGTACCGGAACAGGGTTCACAGATACGCAGTATTTT. Amino acid sequence: CARSTGTGFTDTQYF. The chain joins TRBV11-1 to TRBJ2-3; weak D call: TRBD1 (6 bases). This CDR3 has 15 residues. Trimming took off 9 bases at V and 2 bases at J, with 18 bases between the two ends. Germline-derived CDR1 and CDR2 are SGHAT and FQDESV (reference sequence).

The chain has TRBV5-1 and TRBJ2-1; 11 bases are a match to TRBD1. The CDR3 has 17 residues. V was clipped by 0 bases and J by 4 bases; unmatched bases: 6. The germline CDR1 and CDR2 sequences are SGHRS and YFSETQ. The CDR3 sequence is CASSLGLGTGGYNEQFF. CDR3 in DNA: TGCGCCAGCAGCTTGGGCCTCGGGACAGGGGGATACAATGAGCAGTTCTTC.

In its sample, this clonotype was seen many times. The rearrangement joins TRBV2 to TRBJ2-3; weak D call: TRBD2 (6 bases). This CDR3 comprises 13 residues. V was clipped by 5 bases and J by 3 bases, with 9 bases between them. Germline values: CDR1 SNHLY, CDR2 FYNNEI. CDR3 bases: TGTGCCAGCAGTTTCGGGGGAACAGATACGCAGTATTTT. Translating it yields CASSFGGTDTQYF.

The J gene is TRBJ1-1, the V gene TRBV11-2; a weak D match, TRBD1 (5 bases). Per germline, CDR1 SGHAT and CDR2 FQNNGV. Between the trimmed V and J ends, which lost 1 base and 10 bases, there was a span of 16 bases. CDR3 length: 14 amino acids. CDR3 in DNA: TGTGCCAGCAGCTTAGGTCTTTTTGGGGCTGGAGCTTTCTTT. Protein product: CASSLGLFGAGAFF.

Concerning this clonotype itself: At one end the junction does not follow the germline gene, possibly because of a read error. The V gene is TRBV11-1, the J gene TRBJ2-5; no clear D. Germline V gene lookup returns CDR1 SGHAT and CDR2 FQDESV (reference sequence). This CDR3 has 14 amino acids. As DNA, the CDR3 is TGTACCAGCAACAAAGACACATACCAAGAGACCCAGTACTTC. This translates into CTSNKDTYQETQYF.

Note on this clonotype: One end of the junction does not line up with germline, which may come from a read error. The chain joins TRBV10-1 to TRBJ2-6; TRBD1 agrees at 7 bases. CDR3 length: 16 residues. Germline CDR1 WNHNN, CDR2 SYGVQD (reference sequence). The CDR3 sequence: CVSSLGQSGGANVLTF. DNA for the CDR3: TGTGTCAGCAGTCTGGGACAGTCAGGTGGGGCCAACGTCCTGACTTTC.

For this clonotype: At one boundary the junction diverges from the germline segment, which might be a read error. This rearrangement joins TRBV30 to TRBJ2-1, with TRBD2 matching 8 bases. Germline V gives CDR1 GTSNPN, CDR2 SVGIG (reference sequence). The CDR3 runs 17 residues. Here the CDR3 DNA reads TGTGGCTGGAGATCCCCCGGACTAGCTCAAAAGAGGGGTGAGCAGTTCTTC. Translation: CGWRSPGLAQKRGEQFF.

Here the CDR3 reads CSVEGGLAGGRGNKRFF. CDR3 DNA sequence: TGCAGCGTTGAAGGTGGACTAGCGGGAGGTCGGGGAAACAAGCGGTTCTTC. The rearrangement uses TRBV29-1 and TRBJ2-1; 14 bases fit TRBD2. Trimming cost V 1 base and J 15 bases; bases outside gene matches: 17. This CDR3 contains 17 residues. The germline V gene encodes CDR1 SQVTM and CDR2 ANQGSEA.